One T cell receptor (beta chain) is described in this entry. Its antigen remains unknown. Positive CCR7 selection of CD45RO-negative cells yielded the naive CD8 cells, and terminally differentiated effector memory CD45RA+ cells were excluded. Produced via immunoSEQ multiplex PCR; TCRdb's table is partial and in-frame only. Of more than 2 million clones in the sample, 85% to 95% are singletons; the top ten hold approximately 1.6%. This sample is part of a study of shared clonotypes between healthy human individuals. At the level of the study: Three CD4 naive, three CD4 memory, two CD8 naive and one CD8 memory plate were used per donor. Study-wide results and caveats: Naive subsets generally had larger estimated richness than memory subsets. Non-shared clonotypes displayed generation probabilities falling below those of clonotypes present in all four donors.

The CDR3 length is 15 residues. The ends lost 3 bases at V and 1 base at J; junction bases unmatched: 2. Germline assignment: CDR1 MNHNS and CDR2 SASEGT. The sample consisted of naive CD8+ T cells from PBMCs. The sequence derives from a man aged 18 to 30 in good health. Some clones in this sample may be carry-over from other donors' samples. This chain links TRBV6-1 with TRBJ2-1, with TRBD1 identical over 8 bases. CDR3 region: CASSDRQGSYNEQFF. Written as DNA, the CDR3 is TGTGCCAGCAGTGATAGACAGGGGTCCTACAATGAGCAGTTCTTC.